This T cell receptor beta chain was sequenced for a study of T-cell memory formation after mild COVID-19. Via MiXCR, TCRdb re-called the 5' RACE reads, giving one row per CDR3 protein. Among around 250,000 distinct CDR3 sequences listed, more than 8% were seen once. V was cut by 3 bases and J by 4 bases, with 6 bases left in between. In germline, CDR1 is MDHEN, CDR2 SYDVKM. This CDR3 contains 12 residues. Sequencing was carried out using PBMCs or a T cell subset sorted from them (not recorded which). The chain links TRBV28 to TRBJ1-2; D call uncertain. This clonotype originated in a man younger than 35 who had mild COVID-19 (a few samples of this study predate the infection). Cell type and time point are not known. CDR3 nucleotides: TGTGCCAGCAGTTTTTTGATCTATGGCTACACCTTC. It translates to CASSFLIYGYTF.